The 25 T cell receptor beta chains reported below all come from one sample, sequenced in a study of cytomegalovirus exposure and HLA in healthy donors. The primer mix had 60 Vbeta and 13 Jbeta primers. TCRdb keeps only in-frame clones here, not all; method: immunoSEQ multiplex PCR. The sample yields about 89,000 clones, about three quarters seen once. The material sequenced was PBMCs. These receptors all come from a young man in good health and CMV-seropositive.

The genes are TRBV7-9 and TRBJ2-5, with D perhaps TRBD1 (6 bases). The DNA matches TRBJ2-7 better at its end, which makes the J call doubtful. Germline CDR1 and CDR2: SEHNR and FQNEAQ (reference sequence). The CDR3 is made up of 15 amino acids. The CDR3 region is CASSPPGQSPYEQYF. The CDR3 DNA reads TGTGCCAGCAGCCCACCGGGACAATCCCCCTACGAGCAGTACTTC.

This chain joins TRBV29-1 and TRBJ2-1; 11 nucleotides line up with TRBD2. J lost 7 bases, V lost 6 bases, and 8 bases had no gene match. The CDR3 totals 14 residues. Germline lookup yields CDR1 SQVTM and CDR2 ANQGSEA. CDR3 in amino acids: CSVAPLAGDNEQFF. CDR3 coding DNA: TGCAGCGTAGCCCCACTAGCGGGGGATAATGAGCAGTTCTTC.

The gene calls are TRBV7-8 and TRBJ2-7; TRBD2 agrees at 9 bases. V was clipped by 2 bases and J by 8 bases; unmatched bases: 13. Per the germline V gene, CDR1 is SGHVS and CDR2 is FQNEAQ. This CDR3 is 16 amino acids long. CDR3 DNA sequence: TGTGCCAGCAGCTTACCCGCTCGCGGGGGGGCCGTGAAGCAGTACTTC. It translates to CASSLPARGGAVKQYF.

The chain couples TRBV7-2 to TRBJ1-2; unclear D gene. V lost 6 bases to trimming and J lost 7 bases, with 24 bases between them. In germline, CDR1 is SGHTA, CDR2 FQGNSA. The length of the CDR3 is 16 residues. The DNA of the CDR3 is TGTGCCAGCAGTGTTATGGCCCAAGGACTTGCGGGTGGCTACACCTTC. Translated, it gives CASSVMAQGLAGGYTF.

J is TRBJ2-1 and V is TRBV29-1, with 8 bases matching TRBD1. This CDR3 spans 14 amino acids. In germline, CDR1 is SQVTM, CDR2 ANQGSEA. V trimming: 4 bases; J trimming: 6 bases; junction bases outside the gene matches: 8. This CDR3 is CSVGQGQGSNEQFF. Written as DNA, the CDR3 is TGCAGCGTTGGACAGGGGCAGGGTAGCAATGAGCAGTTCTTC.

CDR3 in amino acids: CASSPTSGGIAGELFF. Here the CDR3 DNA reads TGTGCCAGCAGCCCTACTAGCGGGGGAATTGCCGGGGAGCTGTTTTTT. The V gene is TRBV7-3, the J gene TRBJ2-2, with TRBD2 matching 11 bases. The CDR3 spans 16 residues. Germline-derived CDR1 and CDR2 are SGHTA and FQGTGA. V dropped 5 bases and J dropped 6; count of bases not matched to a gene: 8.

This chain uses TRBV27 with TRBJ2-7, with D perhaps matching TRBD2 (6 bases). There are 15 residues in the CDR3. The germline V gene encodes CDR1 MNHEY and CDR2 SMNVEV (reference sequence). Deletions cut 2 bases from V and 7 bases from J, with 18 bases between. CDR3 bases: TGTGCCAGCAGTTTACGAGCGGGTAACCTGCGAGAGCAGTACTTC. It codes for CASSLRAGNLREQYF.

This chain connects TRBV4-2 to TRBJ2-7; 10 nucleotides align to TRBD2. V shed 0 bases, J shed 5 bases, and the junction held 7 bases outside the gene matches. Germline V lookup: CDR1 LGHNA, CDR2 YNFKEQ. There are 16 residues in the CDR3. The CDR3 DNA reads TGTGCCAGCAGCCAAGATCTCCTAGCGGGGGCAAACGAGCAGTACTTC. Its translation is CASSQDLLAGANEQYF.

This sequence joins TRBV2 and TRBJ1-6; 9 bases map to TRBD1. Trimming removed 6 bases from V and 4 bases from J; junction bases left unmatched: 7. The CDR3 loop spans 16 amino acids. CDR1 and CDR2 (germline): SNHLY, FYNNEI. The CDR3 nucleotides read TGTGCCAGCAGGGGGACAGGGCGTTCATATAATTCACCCCTCCACTTT. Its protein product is CASRGTGRSYNSPLHF.

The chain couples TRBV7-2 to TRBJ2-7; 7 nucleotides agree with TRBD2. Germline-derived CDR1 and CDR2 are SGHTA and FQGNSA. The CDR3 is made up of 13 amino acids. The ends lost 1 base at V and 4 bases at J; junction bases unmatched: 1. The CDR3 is CASSLGGGYEQYF. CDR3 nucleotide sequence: TGTGCCAGCAGCTTAGGGGGGGGGTACGAGCAGTACTTC.

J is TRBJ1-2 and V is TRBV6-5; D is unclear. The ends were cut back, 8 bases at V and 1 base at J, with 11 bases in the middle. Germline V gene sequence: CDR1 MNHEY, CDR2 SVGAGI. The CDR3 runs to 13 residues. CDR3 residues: CASLGDFNYGYTF. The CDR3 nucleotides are TGTGCCAGCCTCGGGGATTTTAACTATGGCTACACCTTC.

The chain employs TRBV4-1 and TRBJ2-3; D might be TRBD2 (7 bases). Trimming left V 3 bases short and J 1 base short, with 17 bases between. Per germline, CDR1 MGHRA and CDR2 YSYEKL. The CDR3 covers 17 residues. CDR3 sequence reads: CASSQPIGGAGTDTQYF. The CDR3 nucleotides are TGCGCCAGCAGCCAGCCCATTGGGGGGGCAGGCACAGATACGCAGTATTTT.

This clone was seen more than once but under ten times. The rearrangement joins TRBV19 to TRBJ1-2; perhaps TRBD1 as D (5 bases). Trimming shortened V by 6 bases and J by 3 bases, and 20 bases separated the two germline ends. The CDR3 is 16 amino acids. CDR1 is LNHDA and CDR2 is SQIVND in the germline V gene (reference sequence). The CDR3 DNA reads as TGTGCCAGTAGAAATCGGGCAGGGATGATGCACTATGGCTACACCTTC. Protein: CASRNRAGMMHYGYTF.

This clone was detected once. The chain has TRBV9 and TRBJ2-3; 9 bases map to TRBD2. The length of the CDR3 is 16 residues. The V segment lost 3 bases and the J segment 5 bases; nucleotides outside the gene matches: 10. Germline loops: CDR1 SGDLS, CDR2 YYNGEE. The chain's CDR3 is CASSGVGGGVRDTQYF. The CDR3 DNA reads TGTGCCAGCAGCGGGGTGGGCGGGGGGGTCCGAGATACGCAGTATTTT.

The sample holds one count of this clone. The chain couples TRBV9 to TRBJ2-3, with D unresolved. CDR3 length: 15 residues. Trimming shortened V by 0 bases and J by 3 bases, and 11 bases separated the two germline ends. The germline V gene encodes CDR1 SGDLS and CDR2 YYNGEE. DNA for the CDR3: TGTGCCAGCAGCGTAGGTGGTAGCCGTACAGATACGCAGTATTTT. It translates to CASSVGGSRTDTQYF.

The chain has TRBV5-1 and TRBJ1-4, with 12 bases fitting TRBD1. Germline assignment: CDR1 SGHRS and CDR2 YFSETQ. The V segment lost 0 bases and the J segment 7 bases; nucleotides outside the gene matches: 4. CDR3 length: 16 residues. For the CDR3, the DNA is TGCGCCAGCAGCTTGGGTCGGGGACAGGGGGCTGAAAAACTGTTTTTT. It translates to CASSLGRGQGAEKLFF.

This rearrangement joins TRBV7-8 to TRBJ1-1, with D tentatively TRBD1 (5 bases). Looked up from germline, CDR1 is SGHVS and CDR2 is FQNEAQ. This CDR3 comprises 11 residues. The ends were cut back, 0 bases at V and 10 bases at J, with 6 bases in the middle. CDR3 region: CASSLAGVAFF. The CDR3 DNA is TGTGCCAGCAGCTTAGCAGGGGTAGCTTTCTTT.

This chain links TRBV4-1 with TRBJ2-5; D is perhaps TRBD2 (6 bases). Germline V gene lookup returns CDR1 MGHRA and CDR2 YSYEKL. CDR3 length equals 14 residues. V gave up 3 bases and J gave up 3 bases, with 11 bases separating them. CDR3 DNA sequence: TGCGCCAGCAGCCAGGGGGGTTGGGAAGAGACCCAGTACTTC. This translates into CASSQGGWEETQYF.

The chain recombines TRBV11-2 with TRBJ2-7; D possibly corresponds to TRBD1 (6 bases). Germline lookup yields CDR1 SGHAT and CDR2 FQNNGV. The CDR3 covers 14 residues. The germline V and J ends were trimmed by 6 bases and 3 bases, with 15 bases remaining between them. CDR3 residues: CASRQGHSSYEQYF. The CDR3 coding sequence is TGTGCCAGCAGACAGGGACACTCAAGCTACGAGCAGTACTTC.

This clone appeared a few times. The CDR3, as DNA: TGTGCCAGCAGTTTAGCGGGACTAGCGGGCTACGAGCAGTACTTC. The encoded protein is CASSLAGLAGYEQYF. The rearrangement links TRBV27 to TRBJ2-7; the match to TRBD2 covers 12 bases. J was trimmed by 3 bases and V by 2 bases; bases with no gene match: 2. CDR3 length: 15 residues. Germline-derived CDR1 and CDR2 are MNHEY and SMNVEV (reference sequence).

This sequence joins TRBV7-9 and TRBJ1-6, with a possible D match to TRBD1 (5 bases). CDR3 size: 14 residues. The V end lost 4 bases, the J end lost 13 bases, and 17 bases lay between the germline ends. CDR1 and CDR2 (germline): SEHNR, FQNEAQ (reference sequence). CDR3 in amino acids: CASSSGEGSSPLHF. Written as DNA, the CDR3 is TGTGCCAGCAGCTCGGGGGAGGGTTCTTCCCCCCTCCACTTT.

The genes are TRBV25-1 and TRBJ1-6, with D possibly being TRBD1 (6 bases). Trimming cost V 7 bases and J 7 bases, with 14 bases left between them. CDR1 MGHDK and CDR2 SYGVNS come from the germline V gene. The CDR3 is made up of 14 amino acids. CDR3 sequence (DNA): TGTGCCAGCAACGGGACACCCAAGAATTCACCCCTCCACTTT. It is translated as CASNGTPKNSPLHF.

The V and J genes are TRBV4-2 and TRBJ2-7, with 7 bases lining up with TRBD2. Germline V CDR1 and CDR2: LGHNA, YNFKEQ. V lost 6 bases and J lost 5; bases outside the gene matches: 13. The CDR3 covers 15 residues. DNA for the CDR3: TGTGCCAGCAGTCCACCCGGTGGGGGGGGAAACGAGCAGTACTTC. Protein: CASSPPGGGGNEQYF.

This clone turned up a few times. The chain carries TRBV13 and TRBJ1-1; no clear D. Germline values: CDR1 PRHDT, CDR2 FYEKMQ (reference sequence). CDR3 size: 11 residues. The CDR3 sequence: CASEADTEAFF. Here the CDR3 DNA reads TGTGCAAGCGAGGCGGACACTGAAGCTTTCTTT. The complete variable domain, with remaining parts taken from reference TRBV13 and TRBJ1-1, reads AAGVIQSPRHLIKEKRETATLKCYPIPRHDTVYWYQQGPGQDPQFLISFYEKMQSDKGSIPDRFSAQQFSDYHSELNMSSLELGDSALYFCASEADTEAFFGQGTRLTVV.

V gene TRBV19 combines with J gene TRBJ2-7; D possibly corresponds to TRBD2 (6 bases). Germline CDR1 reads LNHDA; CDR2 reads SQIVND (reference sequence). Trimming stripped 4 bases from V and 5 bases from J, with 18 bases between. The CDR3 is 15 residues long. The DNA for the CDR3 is TGTGCCAGTAGTAATCTCGCGGGGTTCGGGGACGAGCAGTACTTC. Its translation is CASSNLAGFGDEQYF.